Below are 5 T cell receptor beta chains sequenced from a single sample in a study of blood T cells in healthy people across ages. Alongside a J-beta primer mix, a sample-barcoded 5' primer served in a second PCR lasting 7 to 11 cycles. TCRdb reprocessed the 5' RACE reads with MiXCR, giving one entry per CDR3 protein. The data show 950,000 to 1,200,000 distinct CDR3 sequences, with more than 30% seen just once and roughly 14% held by the top ten. The sequenced sample was blood. The source is a man aged 18 to 30 in good health.

This clonotype has just a few counts. This chain links TRBV7-2 with TRBJ2-1; TRBD1 matches 7 bases. CDR1 is SGHTA and CDR2 is FQGNSA in the germline V gene. Germline trimming cut 2 bases from V and 5 bases from J; bases unmatched to any gene: 12. The CDR3 loop spans 17 amino acids. The CDR3 protein is CASSLTFPGQPNNEQFF. CDR3 bases: TGTGCCAGCAGCTTAACTTTTCCGGGACAGCCCAACAATGAGCAGTTCTTC.

This clonotype was found a few times. This chain joins TRBV10-3 and TRBJ2-1; D perhaps matches TRBD1 (6 bases). V lost 2 bases and J 7 bases, leaving 6 bases between the germline ends. The CDR3 spans 12 residues. Germline V lookup: CDR1 ENHRY, CDR2 SYGVKD. Here the CDR3 reads CAISERGNEQFF. Written as DNA, the CDR3 is TGTGCCATCAGTGAGAGGGGGAATGAGCAGTTCTTC.

In its sample, this clonotype was seen a few times. The rearrangement links TRBV7-8 to TRBJ1-5; no clear D gene. Trimming stripped 8 bases from V and 5 bases from J, with 10 bases between. The CDR3 has 12 amino acids. Germline assignment: CDR1 SGHVS and CDR2 FQNEAQ. The CDR3 sequence is CASGVRDQPQHF. The CDR3 DNA reads TGTGCCAGCGGGGTGAGGGATCAGCCCCAGCATTTT. Full variable domain (remainder filled in from reference TRBV7-8 and TRBJ1-5): GAGVSQSPRYKVAKRGQDVALRCDPISGHVSLFWYQQALGQGPEFLTYFQNEAQLDKSGLPSDRFFAERPEGSVSTLKIQRTQQEDSAVYLCASGVRDQPQHFGDGTRLSIL.

The chain has TRBV5-1 and TRBJ1-2; no definite D call. This CDR3 spans 16 amino acids. Between the trimmed V and J ends, which lost 2 bases and 0 bases, there was a span of 14 bases. Germline CDR1 is SGHRS and CDR2 is YFSETQ. CDR3 nucleotides: TGCGCCAGCAGCTTACAAGGCGGACTTACTAACTATGGCTACACCTTC. Protein: CASSLQGGLTNYGYTF.

The sample holds many counts of this clonotype. The CDR3 DNA reads TGCAGTGCTAGTGCTAGAGACTTGCCTAGCACAGATACGCAGTATTTT. This translates into CSASARDLPSTDTQYF. The V and J genes are TRBV20-1 and TRBJ2-3; D is unclear. The CDR3 length is 16 residues. Germline V CDR1 and CDR2: DFQATT, SNEGSKA (reference sequence). The V end was cut by 3 bases, the J end by 0 bases, with 16 bases between.